The subject of this entry is one T cell receptor (beta chain). Its antigen remains unknown. This sample stems from a study of cytomegalovirus exposure and HLA in healthy donors. Study-level information: From HLA-typed donors, an early data release held about 85 million unique TCRs.

This CDR3 is 12 amino acids long. CDR1 is GTSNPN, CDR2 SVGIG, per germline (reference sequence). Trimming removed 1 base at V and 9 bases at J, with 10 bases between. Use of 60 Vbeta and 13 Jbeta primers characterized the PCR. In the original analysis: Later analysis identified tens of millions of unique TCR beta chains, about 10 million shared. Libraries were prepared by immunoSEQ multiplex PCR; TCRdb keeps only in-frame clonotypes and omits some of them. D and trimming come from the DNA, and the V and J calls and clone size come from that table. The sample has under 150,000 clones, approximately 80% seen once. Study-level findings and limits: The study assumed roughly uniform donor sequencing depth for presence/absence analyses.

At the time of sampling, donors were nominally healthy, though unrecorded immune exposures were likely. The clonotype originates from a woman aged 40 to 50 in good health and CMV-seronegative. The sequencing sample was made of PBMCs. The V gene is TRBV30, the J gene TRBJ1-3; no clear D. DNA for the CDR3: TGTGCCTGGAGTGGGAGGAGTGCCACCATATATTTT. It specifies CAWSGRSATIYF.